A selection of T cell receptor beta chains follows, all from one sample in a study of OX40 agonist ivuxolimab in advanced cancers. Sequencing used immunoSEQ multiplex PCR; TCRdb keeps in-frame clones, though not all of them. Among some 61,000 clones listed, approximately 87% were seen once. Specimen: CD4+ or CD8+ T cells sorted from blood, collected in a trial of the OX40 agonist ivuxolimab. These receptors all stem from an adult with an advanced solid tumor such as melanoma, head and neck, liver or kidney cancer. The CDR3 runs from the conserved cysteine through the conserved F or W. A D gene is named only where the DNA matches it firmly. Clone size is not always given. Where it is, it says once, few, many or a class for expanded clones.

cdr3_nt cdr3_aa j_call d_call clone_size cdr3_length v_call
TGTGCCAGCAGTTACGGGGCAGGAGGGGAGACCCAGTACTTC CASSYGAGGETQYF TRBJ2-5 . . 14 TRBV6-6
TGTGCCAGCAGTCCCGGGACGGTCGGTACTGAGCAGTTCTTC CASSPGTVGTEQFF TRBJ2-1 . . 14 TRBV6-1
TGTGCCAGCAGTGACCAGCTGAATCAGCCCCAGCATTTT CASSDQLNQPQHF TRBJ1-5 . once 13 TRBV6-1
TGTGCCAGCAGTGAACCGGGGGAGGTTACCTACGAGCAGTACTTC CASSEPGEVTYEQYF TRBJ2-7 . . 15 TRBV6-1
TGTGCCAGCAGCTCCCGAGGGTTAGGCACAGATACGCAGTATTTT CASSSRGLGTDTQYF TRBJ2-3 . . 15 TRBV7-6
TGTGCCAGCAGCCAAGGGAGGGGACAGCGATACTATGGCTACACCTTC CASSQGRGQRYYGYTF TRBJ1-2 TRBD1 . 16 TRBV9
TGTGCCAGTAGTATGGGGGCCGGGGAGCTGTTTTTT CASSMGAGELFF TRBJ2-2 . . 12 TRBV19
TGTGCCAGCAGTGGGCATGCTGGGGCAGATACGCAGTATTTT CASSGHAGADTQYF TRBJ2-3 . . 14 TRBV28
TGTGCCAGCTCACCATCAGGGAACACTGAAGCTTTCTTT CASSPSGNTEAFF TRBJ1-1 . . 13 TRBV18
TGCGCCAGCAGCTTATCCCAATCCTATGGCTACACCTTC CASSLSQSYGYTF TRBJ1-2 . . 13 TRBV5-1
TGTGCCAGCAGCTTAATGGGGGGAGAGACCCAGTACTTC CASSLMGGETQYF TRBJ2-5 . . 13 TRBV7-3
TGTGCCAGCAGCCCCTCGGACAGGGCTTTCTTC CASSPSDRAFF TRBJ1-2 TRBD1 . 11 TRBV9
TGTGCCAGCCGAGGGTTAACCGGGGAGCTGTTTTTT CASRGLTGELFF TRBJ2-2 . . 12 TRBV5-8
TGTGCCAGCAGCCCCACCCCCAGGGGCCGGTACACTGAAGCTTTCTTT CASSPTPRGRYTEAFF TRBJ1-1 . . 16 TRBV9
TGTGCCAGTAGTATAGGACTAGCCCCAGATACGCAGTATTTT CASSIGLAPDTQYF TRBJ2-3 TRBD2 . 14 TRBV19
TGTGCCAGCGCGGCCACCCGGGACTCCTACAATGAGCAGTTCTTC CASAATRDSYNEQFF TRBJ2-1 . . 15 TRBV28
TGTGCCAGCAGCTTGGCCCCGGCTTCCTCTGGAAACACCATATATTTT CASSLAPASSGNTIYF TRBJ1-3 . . 16 TRBV5-4
TGTGCCAGCAGTTCTCAACTCCCGGCGACTAATGAAAAACTGTTTTTT CASSSQLPATNEKLFF TRBJ1-4 . . 16 TRBV28
TGCAGCGTTTGGGACAGGCTGAACGCTGAAGCTTTCTTT CSVWDRLNAEAFF TRBJ1-1 TRBD1 . 13 TRBV29-1
TGTGCCAGCAGCTCCTGGCGTGATGATTACGAGCAGTACTTC CASSSWRDDYEQYF TRBJ2-7 . . 14 TRBV14
TGTGCCAGCAGATTACAGGGCACAGATACGCAGTATTTT CASRLQGTDTQYF TRBJ2-3 . . 13 TRBV27
TGTGCCAGCAGCCCAGACCCTAAATCCTATGGCTACACCTTC CASSPDPKSYGYTF TRBJ1-2 . . 14 TRBV5-5
TGTGCCAGCACCTTGACACCGAACACCGGGGAGCTGTTTTTT CASTLTPNTGELFF TRBJ2-2 . . 14 TRBV6-1
TGTGCCAGCAGTTCGAATCTAGCAGATACGCAGTATTTT CASSSNLADTQYF TRBJ2-3 . . 13 TRBV6-6
TGTGCCAGCACTCGAATAGGGGGCTCCTACGAGCAGTACTTC CASTRIGGSYEQYF TRBJ2-7 . . 14 TRBV27
TGTGCCAGCAGCCCAAAAGCGGGGGGGCCTACAGATACGCAGTATTTT CASSPKAGGPTDTQYF TRBJ2-3 TRBD2 . 16 TRBV7-9
TGTGCCAGTAGTATGGACAGGGTGGGCGGGGAGCTGTTTTTT CASSMDRVGGELFF TRBJ2-2 TRBD1 . 14 TRBV19
TGTGCCAGCAGCTTAGGAGGGCTAGTAGGAGAGACCCAGTACTTC CASSLGGLVGETQYF TRBJ2-5 . once 15 TRBV11-1
TGTGCCAGCAGTTACTCGAGGGCGGGGGCCTATGGCTACACCTTC CASSYSRAGAYGYTF TRBJ1-2 . once 15 TRBV6-6
TGTGCCTGGTTGCAGCCGGGCGCTGGGGAGCTGTTTTTT CAWLQPGAGELFF TRBJ2-2 . once 13 TRBV30
TGTGCCAGTAGTCTGGGGCCTGGCCTTATGAACACTGAAGCTTTCTTT CASSLGPGLMNTEAFF TRBJ1-1 . . 16 TRBV19
TGCGCCAGCATGGAGGGGAGTATTACAGATACGCAGTATTTT CASMEGSITDTQYF TRBJ2-3 . . 14 TRBV5-1
TGTGCCAGTAGTAGGGTAGGGGGCACAGATACGCAGTATTTT CASSRVGGTDTQYF TRBJ2-3 . . 14 TRBV19
TGTGCCAGCTCCAGCTTAGACAGGGGGAATGAGCAGTTCTTC CASSSLDRGNEQFF TRBJ2-1 TRBD1 . 14 TRBV18
TGCGCCAGCAGCTTGAGGGCGTCGCACGCGAACACCGGGGAGCTGTTTTTT CASSLRASHANTGELFF TRBJ2-2 . . 17 TRBV5-1
TGTGCCAGCAGCTTGGGAGGGGACGAGCAGTACTTC CASSLGGDEQYF TRBJ2-7 TRBD2 . 12 TRBV7-9